Listed below are T cell receptor beta chains from one sample, sequenced in a study of cytomegalovirus exposure and HLA in healthy donors. Here immunoSEQ multiplex PCR was the method, and the copy in TCRdb shows in-frame clones only, minus some. Its table records approximately 77,000 clones. The sequencing input was PBMCs. The receptor source for this set is a man under 40 in good health and CMV-seronegative. The conserved cysteine and the conserved F or W are not part of the CDR3 here.

j_call,v_call,cdr3_aa
TRBJ2-1,TRBV11-2,ASSFSLLAIDEQF
TRBJ1-2,TRBV5-4,ASTIDRGNGYT
TRBJ1-1,TRBV7-6,ASSLERDRNTEAF
TRBJ2-5,TRBV5-6,ASSLDASGGLAQY
TRBJ2-5,TRBV28,AGPWRAGAEAQY
TRBJ2-1,TRBV9,ASSVAWDSDYNEQF
TRBJ2-1,TRBV9,ASSAWTGGDNEQF
TRBJ1-5,TRBV6-5,ASSTNRGQRQPQH
TRBJ2-7,TRBV19,ASSIGAISGFREQY
TRBJ1-5,TRBV19,ASNRDSRSNQPQH